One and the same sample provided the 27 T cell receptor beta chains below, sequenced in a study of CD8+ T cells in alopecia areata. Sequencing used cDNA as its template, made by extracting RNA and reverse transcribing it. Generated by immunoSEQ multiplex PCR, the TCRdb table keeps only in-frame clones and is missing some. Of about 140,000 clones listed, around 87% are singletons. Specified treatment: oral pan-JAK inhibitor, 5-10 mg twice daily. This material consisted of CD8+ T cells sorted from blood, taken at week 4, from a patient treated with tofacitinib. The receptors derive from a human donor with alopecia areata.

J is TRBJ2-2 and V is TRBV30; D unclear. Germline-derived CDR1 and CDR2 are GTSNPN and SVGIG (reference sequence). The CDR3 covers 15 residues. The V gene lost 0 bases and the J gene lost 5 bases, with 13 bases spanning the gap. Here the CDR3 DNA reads TGTGCCTGGAGTGTAATAGGGCTTGGAACCGGGGAGCTGTTTTTT. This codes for CAWSVIGLGTGELFF.

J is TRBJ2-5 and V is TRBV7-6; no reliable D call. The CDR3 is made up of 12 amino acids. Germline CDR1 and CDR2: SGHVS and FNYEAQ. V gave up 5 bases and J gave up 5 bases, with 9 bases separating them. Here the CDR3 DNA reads TGTGCCAGCAGCCTTGGGTGGGAGACCCAGTACTTC. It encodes CASSLGWETQYF.

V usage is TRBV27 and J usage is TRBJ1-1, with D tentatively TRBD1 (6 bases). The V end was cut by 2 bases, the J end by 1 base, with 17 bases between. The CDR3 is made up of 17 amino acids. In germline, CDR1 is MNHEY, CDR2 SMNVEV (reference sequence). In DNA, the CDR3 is TGTGCCAGCAGTTTAGTGGCAGGGGATCCCCAGAACACTGAAGCTTTCTTT. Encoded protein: CASSLVAGDPQNTEAFF.

The CDR3 bases are TGCGCCAGCAGCCCACAGGGGGAAGGCACTGAAGCTTTCTTT. Its protein product is CASSPQGEGTEAFF. The rearrangement joins TRBV4-1 to TRBJ1-1; 8 bases line up with TRBD1. Per germline, CDR1 MGHRA and CDR2 YSYEKL. Unmatched junction bases numbered 5, after V lost 4 bases and J lost 4 bases. This CDR3 is built from 14 residues.

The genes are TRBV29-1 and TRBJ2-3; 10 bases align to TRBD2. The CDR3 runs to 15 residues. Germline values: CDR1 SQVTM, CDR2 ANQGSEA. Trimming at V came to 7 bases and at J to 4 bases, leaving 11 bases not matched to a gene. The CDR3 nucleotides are TGCAGCGCTGCACGGACTAGCGGTGGTCCAGATACGCAGTATTTT. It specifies CSAARTSGGPDTQYF.

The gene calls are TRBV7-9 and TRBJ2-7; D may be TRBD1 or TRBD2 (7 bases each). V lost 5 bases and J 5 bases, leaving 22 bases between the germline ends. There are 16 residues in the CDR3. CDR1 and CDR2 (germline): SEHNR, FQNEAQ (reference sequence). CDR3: CASSPGGGPGYDEQYF. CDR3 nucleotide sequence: TGTGCCAGCAGCCCAGGGGGGGGGCCTGGGTACGACGAGCAGTACTTC. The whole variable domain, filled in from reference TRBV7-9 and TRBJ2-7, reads DTGVSQNPRHKITKRGQNVTFRCDPISEHNRLYWYRQTLGQGPEFLTYFQNEAQLEKSRLLSDRFSAERPKGSFSTLEIQRTEQGDSAMYLCASSPGGGPGYDEQYFGPGTRLTVT.

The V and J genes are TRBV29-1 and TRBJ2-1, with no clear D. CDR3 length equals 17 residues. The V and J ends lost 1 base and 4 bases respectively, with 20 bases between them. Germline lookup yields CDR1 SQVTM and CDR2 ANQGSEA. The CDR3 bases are TGCAGCGTTGAAGTGATCCAGGACCCGTCGGCATACAATGAGCAGTTCTTC. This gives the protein CSVEVIQDPSAYNEQFF.

The CDR3, as DNA: TGTGCCAGTAGTATAGTTGGGACACGCAGGGATGAGCAGTTCTTC. This codes for CASSIVGTRRDEQFF. The rearrangement uses TRBV19 and TRBJ2-1, with a possible D match to TRBD1 (6 bases). The V end lost 1 base, the J end lost 8 bases, and 15 bases lay between the germline ends. The CDR3 is made up of 15 amino acids. CDR1 and CDR2 (germline): LNHDA, SQIVND (reference sequence).

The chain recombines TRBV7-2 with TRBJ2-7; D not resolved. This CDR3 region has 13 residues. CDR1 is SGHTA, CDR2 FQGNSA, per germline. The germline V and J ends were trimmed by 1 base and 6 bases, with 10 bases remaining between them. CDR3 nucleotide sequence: TGTGCCAGCAGCTTAGTTTTGATGGGCGAGCAGTACTTC. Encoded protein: CASSLVLMGEQYF.

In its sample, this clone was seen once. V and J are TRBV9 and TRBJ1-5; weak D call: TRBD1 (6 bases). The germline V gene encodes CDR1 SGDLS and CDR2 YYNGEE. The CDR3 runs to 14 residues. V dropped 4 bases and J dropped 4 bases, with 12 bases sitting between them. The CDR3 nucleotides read TGTGCCAGCAGCAACACAGGGTCAAATCAGCCCCAGCATTTT. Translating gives CASSNTGSNQPQHF.

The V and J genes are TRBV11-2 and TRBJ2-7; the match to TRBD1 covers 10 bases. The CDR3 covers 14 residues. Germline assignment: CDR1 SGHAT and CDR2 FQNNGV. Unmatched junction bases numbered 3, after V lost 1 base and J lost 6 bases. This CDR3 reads CASSLVGQGFEQYF. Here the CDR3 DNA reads TGTGCCAGCAGCTTAGTGGGACAGGGGTTCGAGCAGTACTTC.

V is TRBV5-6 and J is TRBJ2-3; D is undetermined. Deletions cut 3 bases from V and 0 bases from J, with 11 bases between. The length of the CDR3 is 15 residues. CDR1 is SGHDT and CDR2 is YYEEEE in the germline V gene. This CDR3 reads CASSSVLSSTDTQYF. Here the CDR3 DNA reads TGTGCCAGCAGCTCGGTCCTATCTAGCACAGATACGCAGTATTTT.

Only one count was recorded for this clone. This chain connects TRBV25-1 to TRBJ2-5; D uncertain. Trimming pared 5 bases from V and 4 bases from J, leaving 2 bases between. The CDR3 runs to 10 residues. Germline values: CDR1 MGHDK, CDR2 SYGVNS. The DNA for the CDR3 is TGTGCCAGCAGTTCAGAGACCCAGTACTTC. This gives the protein CASSSETQYF.

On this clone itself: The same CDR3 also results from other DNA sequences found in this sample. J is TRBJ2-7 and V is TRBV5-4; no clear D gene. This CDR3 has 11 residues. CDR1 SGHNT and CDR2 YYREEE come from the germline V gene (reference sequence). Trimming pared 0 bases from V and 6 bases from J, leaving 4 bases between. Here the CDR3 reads CASSLGGEQYF. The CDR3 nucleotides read TGTGCCAGCAGCTTGGGGGGCGAGCAGTACTTC.

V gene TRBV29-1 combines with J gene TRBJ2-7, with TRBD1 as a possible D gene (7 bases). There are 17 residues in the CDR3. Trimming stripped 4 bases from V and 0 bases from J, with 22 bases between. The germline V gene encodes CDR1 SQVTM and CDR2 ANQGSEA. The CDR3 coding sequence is TGCAGCGTTGTTTCTCGGGGGACAGAACTTAGCTCCTACGAGCAGTACTTC. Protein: CSVVSRGTELSSYEQYF.

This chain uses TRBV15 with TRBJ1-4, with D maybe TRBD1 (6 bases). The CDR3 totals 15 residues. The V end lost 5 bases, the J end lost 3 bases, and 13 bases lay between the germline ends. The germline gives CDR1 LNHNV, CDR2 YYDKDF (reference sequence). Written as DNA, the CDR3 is TGTGCCACCAGCTGGCGCAGGGGAGCTAATGAAAAACTGTTTTTT. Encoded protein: CATSWRRGANEKLFF.

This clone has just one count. Here the CDR3 DNA reads TGTGCCAGCAGCTCGGACAGCCTCGGGACCCAGTACTTC. Translation: CASSSDSLGTQYF. The V gene is TRBV5-6, the J gene TRBJ2-5; possibly TRBD1 for D (6 bases). Per the germline V gene, CDR1 is SGHDT and CDR2 is YYEEEE. V shed 3 bases and J shed 7 bases, with 13 bases lying between them. The CDR3 consists of 13 residues.

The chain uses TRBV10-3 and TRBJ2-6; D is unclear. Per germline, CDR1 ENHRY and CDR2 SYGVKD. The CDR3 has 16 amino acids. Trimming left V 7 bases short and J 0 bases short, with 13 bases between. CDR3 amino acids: CAITPTVSSGANVLTF. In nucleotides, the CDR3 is TGTGCCATCACCCCGACGGTATCCTCTGGGGCCAACGTCCTGACTTTC.

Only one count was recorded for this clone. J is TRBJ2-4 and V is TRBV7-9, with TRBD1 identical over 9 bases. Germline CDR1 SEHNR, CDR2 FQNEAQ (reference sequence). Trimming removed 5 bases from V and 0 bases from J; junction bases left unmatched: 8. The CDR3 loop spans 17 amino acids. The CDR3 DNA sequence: TGTGCCAGCAGCGGGACAGGGAGTTTTTTAGCCAAAAACATTCAGTACTTC. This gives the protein CASSGTGSFLAKNIQYF.

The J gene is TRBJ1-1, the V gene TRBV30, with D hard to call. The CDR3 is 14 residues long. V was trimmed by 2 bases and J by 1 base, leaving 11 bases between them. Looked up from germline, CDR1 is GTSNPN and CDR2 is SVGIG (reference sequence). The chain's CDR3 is CAWSMTWRNTEAFF. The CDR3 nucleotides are TGTGCCTGGAGTATGACATGGAGGAACACTGAAGCTTTCTTT.

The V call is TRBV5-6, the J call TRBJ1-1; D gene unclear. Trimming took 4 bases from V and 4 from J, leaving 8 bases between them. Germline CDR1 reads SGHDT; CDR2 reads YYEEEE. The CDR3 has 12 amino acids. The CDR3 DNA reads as TGTGCCAGCAGCCCTGGGAGCACTGAAGCTTTCTTT. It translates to CASSPGSTEAFF.

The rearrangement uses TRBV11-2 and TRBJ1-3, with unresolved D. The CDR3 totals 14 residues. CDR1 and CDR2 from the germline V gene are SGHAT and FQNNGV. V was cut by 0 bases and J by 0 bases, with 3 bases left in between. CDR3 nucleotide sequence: TGTGCCAGCAGCTTAGACAGCTCTGGAAACACCATATATTTT. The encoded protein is CASSLDSSGNTIYF.

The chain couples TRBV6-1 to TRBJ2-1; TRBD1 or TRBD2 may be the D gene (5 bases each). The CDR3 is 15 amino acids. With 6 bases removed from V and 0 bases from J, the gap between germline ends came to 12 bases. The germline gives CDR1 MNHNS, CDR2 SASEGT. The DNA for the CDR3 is TGTGCCAGCAGCCCGGGACCAGCCTCCTACAATGAGCAGTTCTTC. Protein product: CASSPGPASYNEQFF.

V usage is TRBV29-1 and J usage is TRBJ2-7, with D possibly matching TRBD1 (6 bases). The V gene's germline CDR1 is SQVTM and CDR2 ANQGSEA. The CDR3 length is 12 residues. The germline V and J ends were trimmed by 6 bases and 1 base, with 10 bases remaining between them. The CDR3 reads CSVAGDSYEQYF. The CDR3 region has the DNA TGCAGCGTCGCAGGGGATTCCTACGAGCAGTACTTC.

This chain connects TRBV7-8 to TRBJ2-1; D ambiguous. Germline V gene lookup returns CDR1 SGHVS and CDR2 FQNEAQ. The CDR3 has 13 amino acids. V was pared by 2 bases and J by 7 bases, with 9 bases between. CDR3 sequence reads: CASSLTSWNEQFF. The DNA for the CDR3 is TGTGCCAGCAGCTTAACGAGTTGGAATGAGCAGTTCTTC.

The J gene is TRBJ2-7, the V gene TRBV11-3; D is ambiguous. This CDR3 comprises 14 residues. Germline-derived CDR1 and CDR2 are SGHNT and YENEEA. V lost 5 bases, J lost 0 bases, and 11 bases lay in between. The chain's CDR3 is CASSAPDNSYEQYF. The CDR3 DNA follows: TGTGCCAGCAGCGCTCCCGACAACTCCTACGAGCAGTACTTC.

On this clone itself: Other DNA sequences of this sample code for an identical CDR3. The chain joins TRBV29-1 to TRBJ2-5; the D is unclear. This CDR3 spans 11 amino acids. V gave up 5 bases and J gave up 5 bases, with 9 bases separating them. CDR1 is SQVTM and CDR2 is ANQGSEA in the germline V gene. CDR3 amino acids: CSVLEWETQYF. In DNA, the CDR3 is TGCAGCGTTTTGGAGTGGGAGACCCAGTACTTC.